A single sample is the source of the 18 T cell receptor beta chains below, sequenced in a study of blood T cell repertoires in COVID-19. The assay was immunoSEQ multiplex PCR, and TCRdb's table has in-frame clones only and misses some. The repertoire holds approximately 74,000 clones, with 88% as singletons. Sequencing input: peripheral blood. Receptors were obtained from a woman older than 75 with active or convalescent COVID-19.

This chain connects TRBV7-2 to TRBJ2-7, with 13 bases matching TRBD2. With 3 bases clipped from V and 13 bases from J, the junction kept 6 bases outside the gene matches. Germline V gene lookup returns CDR1 SGHTA and CDR2 FQGNSA. The CDR3 spans 13 residues. The CDR3 sequence: CASSLRLAGGFYF. In DNA, the CDR3 is TGTGCCAGCAGCTTGAGACTAGCGGGAGGTTTTTACTTC. The entire variable domain, with the rest obtained from reference TRBV7-2 and TRBJ2-7, is as follows: GAGVSQSPSNKVTEKGKDVELRCDPISGHTALYWYRQSLGQGLEFLIYFQGNSAPDKSGLPSDRFSAERTGGSVSTLTIQRTQQEDSAVYLCASSLRLAGGFYFGPGTRLTVT.

This clone appeared a single time. This rearrangement joins TRBV29-1 to TRBJ2-1, with 11 positions matching TRBD2. Losses at the gene ends were 6 bases for V and 0 bases for J; bases not matched to a gene: 10. This CDR3 region has 17 residues. CDR1 and CDR2 from the germline V gene are SQVTM and ANQGSEA. The CDR3 DNA reads as TGCAGCGTACGGGGGACTAGCGGTCGGAGCTCCTACAATGAGCAGTTCTTC. Its protein is CSVRGTSGRSSYNEQFF.

This clone was recorded a few times. The chain recombines TRBV12-5 with TRBJ1-6, with 7 bases aligning to TRBD1. The length of the CDR3 is 16 residues. After removal of 4 bases from V and 8 bases from J, the junction contained 11 bases not matched to a gene. CDR1 is LGHNT and CDR2 is FRNRAP in the germline V gene. The DNA of the CDR3 is TGTGCTAGTGGTTGGACCGCCGGGACAGTGCATTCACCCCTCCACTTT. It encodes CASGWTAGTVHSPLHF.

This rearrangement joins TRBV6-1 to TRBJ2-7; 9 bases align to TRBD1. Germline CDR1 and CDR2: MNHNS and SASEGT. J lost 2 bases, V lost 1 base, and 9 bases had no gene match. This CDR3 is 17 amino acids long. The CDR3 sequence is CASSEGGRTGVPYEQYF. CDR3 sequence (DNA): TGTGCCAGCAGTGAAGGCGGAAGGACAGGGGTTCCCTACGAGCAGTACTTC.

The chain employs TRBV5-1 and TRBJ1-5, with 12 bases identical to TRBD1. CDR3 length: 15 amino acids. V was pared by 3 bases and J by 6 bases, with 4 bases of the junction left unmatched. Germline V gene data show CDR1 as SGHRS and CDR2 as YFSETQ. CDR3 in amino acids: CASSSGTGGGQPQHF. DNA for the CDR3: TGCGCCAGCAGCTCCGGGACAGGGGGCGGTCAGCCCCAGCATTTT.

V gene TRBV7-9 combines with J gene TRBJ1-1, with a possible D match to TRBD1 (5 bases). The CDR3 totals 13 residues. From germline, CDR1 is SEHNR and CDR2 FQNEAQ (reference sequence). V dropped 5 bases and J dropped 9 bases, with 16 bases sitting between them. Written as DNA, the CDR3 is TGTGCCAGCAGCCCGACAGCAGCCACCAAAGCTTTCTTT. The encoded protein is CASSPTAATKAFF. Based on the CDR3 plus reference TRBV7-9 and TRBJ1-1, the full variable domain is DTGVSQNPRHKITKRGQNVTFRCDPISEHNRLYWYRQTLGQGPEFLTYFQNEAQLEKSRLLSDRFSAERPKGSFSTLEIQRTEQGDSAMYLCASSPTAATKAFFGQGTRLTVV.

This chain links TRBV6-5 with TRBJ2-7, with TRBD1 matching over 8 bases. This CDR3 is built from 16 residues. The germline V gene has CDR1 MNHEY and CDR2 SVGAGI. With 2 bases clipped from V and 3 bases from J, the junction kept 9 bases outside the gene matches. Here the CDR3 reads CASSYLDRGPFYEQYF. The DNA for the CDR3 is TGTGCCAGCAGTTACCTAGACAGGGGCCCTTTCTACGAGCAGTACTTC.

V usage is TRBV3-1 (or the pseudogene TRBV3-2) and J usage is TRBJ1-1, with D possibly matching TRBD1 (6 bases). Deletions cut 0 bases from V and 3 bases from J, with 23 bases between. Germline values: CDR1 LGHDT, CDR2 YNNKEL (reference sequence). CDR3 length: 19 residues. CDR3 amino acids: CASSQDPFRGNFRDTEAFF. CDR3 nucleotide sequence: TGTGCCAGCAGCCAAGATCCATTCAGGGGTAATTTCAGGGACACTGAAGCTTTCTTT.

The V call is TRBV10-2, the J call TRBJ1-4; TRBD1 might be the D (5 bases). CDR3 length equals 13 residues. Germline CDR1 WSHSY, CDR2 SAAADI. V was cut by 7 bases and J by 3 bases, with 9 bases left in between. CDR3 in DNA: TGCGCCAGCACGGGCAGGGCTAATGAAAAACTGTTTTTT. Its protein product is CASTGRANEKLFF.

V and J are TRBV10-2 and TRBJ2-3; a weak D match, TRBD1 (6 bases). Germline CDR1 reads WSHSY; CDR2 reads SAAADI. Between the trimmed V and J ends, which lost 10 bases and 2 bases, there was a span of 16 bases. The CDR3 contains 14 residues. The CDR3 sequence is CAIRDIKYTDTQYF. The CDR3 DNA follows: TGCGCCATTCGGGACATCAAGTACACAGATACGCAGTATTTT.

In its sample, this clone was seen a few times. The chain carries TRBV6-2 or TRBV6-3 and TRBJ1-2; 12 nucleotides agree with TRBD1. Germline trimming cut 5 bases from V and 3 bases from J; bases unmatched to any gene: 10. The CDR3 contains 17 residues. Germline V CDR1 and CDR2: MNHEY, SVGEGT. CDR3 in DNA: TGTGCCAGCAGTACCCCCGGGACAGGGGGCGAAGACTATGGCTACACCTTC. Protein product: CASSTPGTGGEDYGYTF.

This chain joins TRBV27 and TRBJ1-5; 9 positions agree with TRBD1. With V trimmed by 6 bases and J by 3 bases, 6 bases remained unmatched. The CDR3 has 15 amino acids. Germline V gene sequence: CDR1 MNHEY, CDR2 SMNVEV (reference sequence). For the CDR3, the DNA is TGTGCCAGCAGCCCCGGGACAGGGCCCAATCAGCCCCAGCATTTT. The encoded protein is CASSPGTGPNQPQHF.

This CDR3 is CASSQDTGNGHNSPLHF. CDR3 in DNA: TGCGCCAGCAGCCAAGATACCGGGAATGGTCATAATTCACCCCTCCACTTT. The chain carries TRBV4-3 and TRBJ1-6, with no clear D. CDR3 size: 17 residues. Trimming stripped 0 bases from V and 5 bases from J, with 14 bases between. Germline lookup yields CDR1 LGHNA and CDR2 YSLEER.

The gene calls are TRBV10-1 and TRBJ2-1, with 7 bases identical to TRBD2. Germline CDR1 is WNHNN and CDR2 is SYGVQD (reference sequence). Unmatched junction bases numbered 7, after V lost 8 bases and J lost 3 bases. The CDR3 spans 14 residues. CDR3 in amino acids: CASDLGGGYNEQFF. The CDR3 DNA follows: TGCGCCAGCGACTTGGGGGGGGGCTACAATGAGCAGTTCTTC.

The chain uses TRBV6-5 and TRBJ1-5; maybe TRBD1 (6 bases). The V end was cut by 7 bases, the J end by 4 bases, with 14 bases between. CDR3 length equals 14 residues. Germline CDR1 MNHEY, CDR2 SVGAGI. The CDR3 DNA follows: TGTGCCAGCAATATGGGACAAGTTAATCAGCCCCAGCATTTT. As protein: CASNMGQVNQPQHF.

The chain carries TRBV9 and TRBJ2-3; perhaps TRBD1 as D (5 bases). This CDR3 contains 13 residues. CDR1 and CDR2 from the germline V gene are SGDLS and YYNGEE. V lost 2 bases and J 5 bases, leaving 9 bases between the germline ends. The CDR3 DNA is TGTGCCAGCAGCGTCGACAGTGGAGATACGCAGTATTTT. Translated: CASSVDSGDTQYF. Filled out from reference TRBV9 and TRBJ2-3, the complete variable domain reads DSGVTQTPKHLITATGQRVTLRCSPRSGDLSVYWYQQSLDQGLQFLIQYYNGEERAKGNILERFSAQQFPDLHSELNLSSLELGDSALYFCASSVDSGDTQYFGPGTRLTVL.

There are a few counts of this clone. The chain recombines TRBV5-5 with TRBJ2-2; D perhaps matches TRBD2 (5 bases). This CDR3 spans 17 amino acids. CDR1 and CDR2 from the germline V gene are SGHKS and YYEKEE (reference sequence). V was pared by 2 bases and J by 5 bases, with 19 bases between. The CDR3 nucleotides read TGTGCCAGCAGCTTTGCTTCGTGGCTAGCATCGACCGGGGAGCTGTTTTTT. Amino acid sequence: CASSFASWLASTGELFF.

The chain links TRBV6-2 or TRBV6-3 to TRBJ2-1; possibly TRBD2 for D (6 bases). V lost 2 bases to trimming and J lost 7 bases, with 15 bases between them. The CDR3 loop spans 15 amino acids. Per germline, CDR1 MNHEY and CDR2 SVGEGT. As DNA, the CDR3 is TGTGCCAGCAGTTACCCATTAGGGGCGGGGAATGAGCAGTTCTTC. It specifies CASSYPLGAGNEQFF.